This TCR beta chain was found in a study of lymphopenia after photon versus proton radiotherapy. Only in-frame clones appear in the TCRdb table, and some are missing; sequencing was by immunoSEQ multiplex PCR. The sample holds about 160,000 clones, around nine tenths seen once. With V trimmed by 3 bases and J by 4 bases, 9 bases remained unmatched. Germline V gene sequence: CDR1 SGHNT, CDR2 YYREEE (reference sequence). This CDR3 spans 16 amino acids. The TCR comes from a man aged 50 to 60 with gastric cancer. The V call is TRBV5-4, the J call TRBJ2-5, with 10 bases that match TRBD2. Sequencing used peripheral blood, obtained from a patient treated with photon-based radiotherapy. The CDR3 loop reads CASSSPGSGRRETQYF. CDR3 nucleotides: TGTGCCAGCAGCTCCCCGGGTAGCGGGAGGCGAGAGACCCAGTACTTC.